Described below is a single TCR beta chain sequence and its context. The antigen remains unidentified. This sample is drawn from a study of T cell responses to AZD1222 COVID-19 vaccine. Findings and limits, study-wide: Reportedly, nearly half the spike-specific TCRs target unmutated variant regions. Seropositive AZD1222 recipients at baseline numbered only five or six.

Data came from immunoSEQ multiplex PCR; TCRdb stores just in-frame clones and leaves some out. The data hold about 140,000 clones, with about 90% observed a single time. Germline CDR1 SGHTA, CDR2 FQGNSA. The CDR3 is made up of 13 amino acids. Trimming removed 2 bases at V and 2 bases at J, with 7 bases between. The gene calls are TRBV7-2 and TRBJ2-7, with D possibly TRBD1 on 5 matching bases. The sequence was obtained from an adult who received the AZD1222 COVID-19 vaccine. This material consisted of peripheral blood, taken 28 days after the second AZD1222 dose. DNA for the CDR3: TGTGCCAGCAGCTTAAAGGACACCTACGAGCAGTACTTC. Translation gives CASSLKDTYEQYF.